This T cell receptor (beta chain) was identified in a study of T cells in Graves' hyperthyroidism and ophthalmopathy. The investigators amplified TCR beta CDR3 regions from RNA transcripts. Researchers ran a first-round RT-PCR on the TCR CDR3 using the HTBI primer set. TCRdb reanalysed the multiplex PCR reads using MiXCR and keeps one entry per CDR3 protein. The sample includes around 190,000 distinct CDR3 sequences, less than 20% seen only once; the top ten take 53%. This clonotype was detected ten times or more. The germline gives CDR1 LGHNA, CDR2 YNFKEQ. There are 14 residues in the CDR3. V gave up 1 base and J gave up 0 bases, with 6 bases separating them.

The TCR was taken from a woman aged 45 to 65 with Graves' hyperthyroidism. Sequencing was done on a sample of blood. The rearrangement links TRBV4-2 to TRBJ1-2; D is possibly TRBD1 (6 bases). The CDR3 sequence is CASSQGTANYGYTF. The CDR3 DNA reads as TGTGCCAGCAGCCAAGGGACAGCTAACTATGGCTACACCTTC.